These T cell receptor beta chains were read from a single sample in a study of T cell changes during pregnancy in multiple sclerosis. Sequencing was performed with immunoSEQ multiplex PCR; in TCRdb, only in-frame clones are kept and a portion is missing. The sample holds some 97,000 clones, roughly nine tenths seen once. Sequences were derived from peripheral blood, sampled in the second trimester of pregnancy. These receptors were collected from a female donor with multiple sclerosis, enrolled in a pregnancy study. The CDR3 runs from the conserved cysteine through the conserved F or W. Fields, in order: clone size, D gene, V gene, J gene, CDR3 DNA, CDR3 protein. The D gene is left open where the match is weak. Clone size, where shown, is once, few, many, or a class for clones that have expanded.

NA	NA	TRBV7-2	TRBJ2-6	TGTGCCAGCAGCCTCACAGGAACTGGGGCCAACGTCCTGACTTTC	CASSLTGTGANVLTF
NA	NA	TRBV7-2	TRBJ1-5	TGTGCCAGCAGCCCAAGGGGCAGGGATCAGCCCCAGCATTTT	CASSPRGRDQPQHF
NA	NA	TRBV7-9	TRBJ2-5	TGTGCCAGCATCATGAGAGGTGGAGAGACCCAGTACTTC	CASIMRGGETQYF
NA	TRBD1	TRBV9	TRBJ1-1	TGTGCCAGCAGCGTGAGGAGGACAGGGGAGGCTTTCTTT	CASSVRRTGEAFF
NA	TRBD1	TRBV27	TRBJ2-6	TGTGCCAGCAGTCTCGGACAGGGGGGCGGGGCCAACGTCCTGACTTTC	CASSLGQGGGANVLTF
NA	NA	TRBV9	TRBJ2-2	TGTGCCAGCAGCCTACGGGGTGTAGAACCCGGGGAGCTGTTTTTT	CASSLRGVEPGELFF
NA	TRBD1	TRBV30	TRBJ1-2	TGTGCCTGGAGCGGGACAGGGGGCGTCTATGGCTACACCTTC	CAWSGTGGVYGYTF
NA	TRBD1	TRBV5-4	TRBJ2-7	TGTGCCAGCAGCTCCGGACAGGGAACTGCCGAGCAGTACTTC	CASSSGQGTAEQYF
once	TRBD1	TRBV28	TRBJ2-7	TGTGGTGTTCGGGGGGACAGGGGGGGCTACGAGCAGTACTTC	CGVRGDRGGYEQYF
NA	NA	TRBV11-2	TRBJ1-1	TGTGCCAGCAGCTTAGATTTTAGCACTGAAGCTTTCTTT	CASSLDFSTEAFF
NA	TRBD1	TRBV27	TRBJ2-5	TGTGCCAGCAGGACTACAGGGGGACAAGAGACCCAGTACTTC	CASRTTGGQETQYF
NA	NA	TRBV7-9	TRBJ2-7	TGTGCCAGCAGCTTAATCCTGGGGGGATCCTACGAGCAGTACTTC	CASSLILGGSYEQYF
NA	NA	TRBV10-1	TRBJ1-2	TGCGCCAGCACCCTCAGGGTTGGAGACTATGGCTACACCTTC	CASTLRVGDYGYTF
NA	NA	TRBV29-1	TRBJ1-1	TGCAGCGTTGAAGATCAAGCCAATTTCACTGAAGCTTTCTTT	CSVEDQANFTEAFF
NA	NA	TRBV30	TRBJ2-7	TGTGCCTGGAGTGCACAGTCCTCCTACGAGCAGTACTTC	CAWSAQSSYEQYF
NA	TRBD2	TRBV7-3	TRBJ2-2	TGTGCCAGCAGCCGACTAGCGGGGAATCGCGGGGAGCTGTTTTTT	CASSRLAGNRGELFF
NA	TRBD1	TRBV5-1	TRBJ1-4	TGCGCCAGCAGCTTTTCCGGGACAGGGGGCGAAAAACTGTTTTTT	CASSFSGTGGEKLFF
NA	TRBD1	TRBV7-9	TRBJ2-2	TGTGCCAGCAGCATGGACAGGGGGGAGCTGTTTTTT	CASSMDRGELFF
once	NA	TRBV6-1	TRBJ1-1	TGTGTGGGCGCCCGGGGTTTGAACACTGAAGCTTTCTTT	CVGARGLNTEAFF
NA	TRBD1	TRBV7-7	TRBJ2-5	TGTGCCAGCAGCTTGGGACAGGGGGCCGAGACCCAGTACTTC	CASSLGQGAETQYF
NA	TRBD1	TRBV27	TRBJ2-3	TGTGCCAGCTCGGACAGGGTGAATACGCAGTATTTT	CASSDRVNTQYF
NA	NA	TRBV28	TRBJ1-2	TGTGCCAGCAGTTTGGGGGCAGCTTTCTATGGCTACACCTTC	CASSLGAAFYGYTF
NA	NA	TRBV7-8	TRBJ1-1	TGTGCCAGCAGCTTAACCCAACAGGAGAACACTGAAGCTTTCTTT	CASSLTQQENTEAFF
NA	TRBD1	TRBV5-4	TRBJ1-3	TGTGCCAGCAGCAAAGGGACAGGCTCTGGAAACACCATATATTTT	CASSKGTGSGNTIYF
NA	TRBD2	TRBV2	TRBJ2-5	TGCCTAGCGGGGGAGACCCAAGAGACCCAGTACTTC	CLAGETQETQYF
once	NA	TRBV7-3	TRBJ1-1	TGTGCCAGCAGCCTTAGGGGGGGTGGCACTGAAGCTTTCTTT	CASSLRGGGTEAFF
NA	TRBD1	TRBV5-4	TRBJ1-1	TGTGCCACCAAGGGACAGGGGAACACTGAAGCTTTCTTT	CATKGQGNTEAFF
NA	TRBD1	TRBV7-3	TRBJ2-2	TGTGCCAGCAGCCCTCGGGACAGGGGGAGCGGGAGATTCACCGGGGAGCTGTTTTTT	CASSPRDRGSGRFTGELFF
NA	NA	TRBV9	TRBJ2-1	TGTGCCAGCAGCGGCCGGGACAACTCCTACAATGAGCAGTTCTTC	CASSGRDNSYNEQFF
NA	NA	TRBV28	TRBJ2-2	TGTGCCAGCACCTATGCTAGGGGCTCTGGCACCGGGGAGCTGTTTTTT	CASTYARGSGTGELFF
NA	NA	TRBV7-9	TRBJ2-3	TGTGCCAGCAGCTCCCCAGGGATAAAAACAGATACGCAGTATTTT	CASSSPGIKTDTQYF
NA	TRBD1	TRBV6-1	TRBJ1-1	TGTGCCAGCAGTGAAGTGTGGGACAGGGGTCGTACTGAAGCTTTCTTT	CASSEVWDRGRTEAFF
NA	NA	TRBV9	TRBJ2-7	TGTGCCAGCAGCCCCGTTGGGGATCGGGGCGAGCAGTACTTC	CASSPVGDRGEQYF
NA	TRBD1	TRBV5-1	TRBJ1-1	TGCGCCAGCAGCTTAGGGGGCAAATCGGAAACTGAAGCTTTCTTT	CASSLGGKSETEAFF
NA	TRBD2	TRBV27	TRBJ2-1	TGTGCCAGCAGTAAACTAGCGGGAGGGCTAAGTGAGCAGTTCTTC	CASSKLAGGLSEQFF
NA	NA	TRBV6-5	TRBJ1-2	TGTGCCAGCAGTTACTCGGGCAGGGAATACTATGGCTACACCTTC	CASSYSGREYYGYTF
NA	NA	TRBV19	TRBJ1-1	TGTGCCAGTAGTATCGAAGGGAGGAACACTGAAGCTTTCTTT	CASSIEGRNTEAFF
once	NA	TRBV21-1	TRBJ2-3	TGTGCCAGCAGCAAAGCAGGTCGGGCGGGAGGGGGCACAGATACGCAGTATTTT	CASSKAGRAGGGTDTQYF
NA	NA	TRBV9	TRBJ2-3	TGTGCCAGCAGCGTAGATATGGGGGGATTGCTGCTCGATACGCAGTATTTT	CASSVDMGGLLLDTQYF
NA	TRBD1	TRBV29-1	TRBJ1-2	TGCAGCGTTGAAGATCGGGGGACAGCTGATTATGGCTACACCTTC	CSVEDRGTADYGYTF
NA	TRBD2	TRBV28	TRBJ2-3	TGTGCCAGCAGTCCTCTAGCGGGCCTCCTTCGGGATACGCAGTATTTT	CASSPLAGLLRDTQYF
NA	NA	TRBV5-4	TRBJ2-3	TGTGCCAGCAGCTTGGTGCAGGGGAGCACAGATACGCAGTATTTT	CASSLVQGSTDTQYF